A single sample gave rise to the 8 T cell receptor beta chains below, sequenced in a study of CD8+CD57+ T cells in acquired aplastic anemia. For CDR3 and TCR beta VDJ profiling, genomic DNA was the template used. TCRdb re-analysed the reads in MiXCR, keeping a single row per CDR3 protein. The sample has around 200,000 distinct CDR3 sequences, approximately 60% seen once. What was sequenced was sorted CD4+, CD8+, or CD8+CD57+ T cells (not recorded which) from PBMCs. These receptors originate from a human donor in good health.

The chain uses TRBV20-1 and TRBJ1-2; the D gene is possibly TRBD1 (6 bases). The length of the CDR3 is 13 residues. Trimming left V 1 base short and J 7 bases short, with 13 bases between. Germline CDR1 and CDR2: DFQATT and SNEGSKA (reference sequence). The CDR3 DNA is TGCAGTGCTAGAGTCCCTGGGGGCGGTGGCTACACCTTC. Translation gives CSARVPGGGGYTF.

In this sample, this clonotype turned up a few times. The chain employs TRBV15 and TRBJ2-5; 11 bases are a match to TRBD2. Germline CDR1 and CDR2: LNHNV and YYDKDF (reference sequence). The CDR3 runs to 15 residues. V shed 6 bases and J 8 bases; nucleotides not matched to a gene: 11. This CDR3 is CATSGGGLAAETQYF. The CDR3 coding sequence is TGTGCCACCAGTGGGGGGGGACTAGCGGCTGAAACCCAGTACTTC.

This clonotype was counted only a few times. V and J are TRBV11-2 and TRBJ2-5, with D possibly TRBD1 on 6 matching bases. The V end lost 1 base, the J end lost 7 bases, and 10 bases lay between the germline ends. The CDR3 has 13 residues. Germline V CDR1 and CDR2: SGHAT, FQNNGV. In DNA form, the CDR3 reads TGTGCCAGCAGCTTAGCGGAAGGGGGGACCCAGTACTTC. It yields the protein CASSLAEGGTQYF. The full variable domain, in which reference TRBV11-2 and TRBJ2-5 provide the parts outside the CDR3, is EAGVAQSPRYKIIEKRQSVAFWCNPISGHATLYWYQQILGQGPKLLIQFQNNGVVDDSQLPKDRFSAERLKGVDSTLKIQPAKLEDSAVYLCASSLAEGGTQYFGPGTRLLVL.

V gene TRBV7-8 combines with J gene TRBJ1-2; TRBD1 matches at 8 bases. CDR3 length: 15 residues. CDR1 is SGHVS and CDR2 is FQNEAQ in the germline V gene. Losses at the gene ends were 1 base for V and 2 bases for J; bases not matched to a gene: 3. CDR3 region: CASSLGDRRNYGYTF. CDR3 nucleotide sequence: TGTGCCAGCAGCTTAGGGGACAGGCGGAACTATGGCTACACCTTC.

This clonotype was detected many times. The J gene is TRBJ2-7, the V gene TRBV5-5, with 7 bases fitting TRBD1. The length of the CDR3 is 15 residues. Germline loops: CDR1 SGHKS, CDR2 YYEKEE (reference sequence). With V trimmed by 4 bases and J by 3 bases, 10 bases remained unmatched. The CDR3 reads CASSDTLTGLYEQYF. As DNA, the CDR3 is TGTGCCAGCAGCGATACCTTGACAGGGCTCTACGAGCAGTACTTC.

This clonotype was seen only a few times. The chain links TRBV29-1 to TRBJ1-3, with D maybe TRBD1 (6 bases). V was pared by 5 bases and J by 0 bases, with 11 bases between. The CDR3 loop spans 14 amino acids. Germline loops: CDR1 SQVTM, CDR2 ANQGSEA. In DNA form, the CDR3 reads TGCAGCGTTCCTACAGGGACCTCTGGAAACACCATATATTTT. As protein: CSVPTGTSGNTIYF. Supplemented by reference TRBV29-1 and TRBJ1-3, the full variable domain reads SAVISQKPSRDICQRGTSLTIQCQVDSQVTMMFWYRQQPGQSLTLIATANQGSEATYESGFVIDKFPISRPNLTFSTLTVSNMSPEDSSIYLCSVPTGTSGNTIYFGEGSWLTVV.

This clonotype was counted ten times or more. The chain joins TRBV27 to TRBJ2-7, with D hard to call. The CDR3 covers 14 residues. V was cut by 7 bases and J by 3 bases, with 16 bases left in between. Germline V gene data show CDR1 as MNHEY and CDR2 as SMNVEV (reference sequence). The CDR3 sequence is CASKERPHHYEQYF. For the CDR3, the DNA is TGTGCCAGCAAGGAACGGCCACATCACTACGAGCAGTACTTC.

This clonotype was recorded at least ten times. This rearrangement joins TRBV4-2 to TRBJ1-1, with D unresolved. This CDR3 has 14 amino acids. Germline V gene lookup returns CDR1 LGHNA and CDR2 YNFKEQ. Trimming took off 3 bases at V and 1 base at J, with 9 bases between the two ends. The CDR3 sequence is CASSHVTENTEAFF. CDR3 in DNA: TGTGCCAGCAGCCACGTAACAGAGAACACTGAAGCTTTCTTT.